The 23 T cell receptor beta chains given below trace back to one sample, sequenced in a study of T cells in Graves' hyperthyroidism and ophthalmopathy (dated by TCRdb to between 2019 and 2020). To prepare the library, multiplex PCR was applied. The sequencer was an Illumina HiSeq 2000. The TCR beta CDR3 regions were amplified from RNA transcripts. For the first round of RT-PCR on the TCR CDR3, the HTBI primer set was used together with the Qiagen OneStep RT-PCR kit. In TCRdb, the public reads were trimmed at Q25 with fastp and aligned with MiXCR, with productive beta chains retained. A single entry per CDR3 protein holds the most common genes and DNA from its merged rows. A total of roughly 800,000 distinct CDR3 sequences appear in this sample, roughly 40% of them only once. The top ten clonotypes cover approximately 8.7% of the sample. The specimen sequenced was blood. Source of these receptors: a man younger than 35 with Graves' hyperthyroidism.

With respect to this clonotype: At one end the junction does not follow the germline gene, possibly because of a read error. The chain employs TRBV2 and TRBJ2-5, with no clear D. The CDR3 has 15 residues. The germline CDR1 and CDR2 sequences are SNHLY and FYNNEI. CDR3 sequence reads: CASSEAPERQETQYF. The CDR3 coding sequence is TGCGCCAGCAGTGAAGCCCCGGAGAGGCAAGAGACCCAGTACTTC.

The sample holds a few counts of this clonotype. J is TRBJ1-6 and V is TRBV12-3 or TRBV12-4, with D possibly TRBD1 on 6 matching bases. The germline V and J ends were trimmed by 6 bases and 7 bases, with 13 bases remaining between them. CDR3 length: 14 residues. The CDR3 nucleotides are TGTGCCAGCAGCCGCGGACAGTTAAATTCACCCCTCCACTTT. As protein: CASSRGQLNSPLHF.

This clonotype was seen repeatedly, ten times or more. The chain uses TRBV10-3 and TRBJ2-5; D is unresolved. The CDR3 spans 14 residues. Germline loops: CDR1 ENHRY, CDR2 SYGVKD. V lost 6 bases to trimming and J lost 5 bases, with 16 bases between them. Here the CDR3 DNA reads TGTGCCATCAGAGCCGGGCCCCAAGAGGAGACCCAGTACTTC. Amino acid sequence: CAIRAGPQEETQYF.

The chain recombines TRBV29-1 with TRBJ2-7; D is perhaps TRBD1 (6 bases). The germline gives CDR1 SQVTM, CDR2 ANQGSEA. Trimming removed 8 bases at V and 2 bases at J, with 10 bases between. This CDR3 has 11 residues. The CDR3 loop reads CSNTGPYEQYF. The CDR3 bases are TGCAGCAATACAGGGCCCTACGAGCAGTACTTC.

Here the CDR3 reads CASSIEATLNYGYTF. DNA of the CDR3: TGTGCCAGTAGTATCGAAGCGACCTTAAACTATGGCTACACCTTC. The chain has TRBV19 and TRBJ1-2; D gene uncertain. With 3 bases removed from V and 2 bases from J, the gap between germline ends came to 13 bases. CDR1 is LNHDA, CDR2 SQIVND, per germline (reference sequence). This CDR3 contains 15 residues.

A remark on this clonotype: One junction end does not reproduce the germline sequence, and a read error may be involved. The chain couples TRBV4-3 to TRBJ2-5; 7 bases match TRBD1. From germline, CDR1 is LGHNA and CDR2 YSLEER. The CDR3 runs 16 residues. DNA for the CDR3: TGCGCCAGCAGCCAAGATAGGGACAGCTACCAGGAGACCCAGTACTTC. Its translation is CASSQDRDSYQETQYF.

This clonotype was recorded many times. The chain recombines TRBV2 with TRBJ1-2; tentatively, D is TRBD1 (5 bases). The ends were cut back, 6 bases at V and 7 bases at J, with 18 bases in the middle. Germline V gives CDR1 SNHLY, CDR2 FYNNEI. CDR3 length equals 14 residues. In DNA, the CDR3 is TGTGCCAGCAGGTCCCAGGGAAGGATTCCTGGCTACACCTTC. Its protein is CASRSQGRIPGYTF.

The gene calls are TRBV4-3 and TRBJ2-5; 11 bases match TRBD2. The CDR3 is made up of 16 amino acids. CDR1 is LGHNA and CDR2 is YSLEER in the germline V gene. The V gene end was trimmed by 8 bases and the J gene end by 0 bases; junction bases not matched to a gene: 8. In DNA form, the CDR3 reads TGCGCCAGCGCACCCACTAGCGGGGGCCACCAAGAGACCCAGTACTTC. This translates into CASAPTSGGHQETQYF.

This clonotype was seen only a few times. V is TRBV4-1 and J is TRBJ1-4; 8 bases agree with TRBD1. The CDR3 is 13 amino acids. Germline V gene lookup returns CDR1 MGHRA and CDR2 YSYEKL. V was clipped by 2 bases and J by 8 bases; unmatched bases: 1. CDR3 DNA: TGCGCCAGCAGCCAAACAGGGGGGGAAAAACTGTTTTTT. Its translation is CASSQTGGEKLFF.

CDR3 nucleotide sequence: TGCAGTGCCCCGGGACTAGCGGGAAATAGCAATCAGCCCCAGCATTTT. Its protein is CSAPGLAGNSNQPQHF. The J gene is TRBJ1-5, the V gene TRBV20-1; perhaps TRBD1 as D (5 bases). Germline V gives CDR1 DFQATT, CDR2 SNEGSKA (reference sequence). The CDR3 has 16 residues. Trimming removed 6 bases from V and 0 bases from J, with 18 bases in between.

The chain employs TRBV2 and TRBJ1-1; possibly TRBD1 for D (5 bases). Trimming pared 5 bases from V and 1 base from J, leaving 14 bases between. Per germline, CDR1 SNHLY and CDR2 FYNNEI. This CDR3 is 15 amino acids long. The CDR3 sequence is CASSYGDQGNTEAFF. The CDR3, as DNA: TGTGCCAGCAGTTACGGCGACCAGGGGAACACTGAAGCTTTCTTT.

The J gene is TRBJ1-1, the V gene TRBV4-3, with 7 positions matching TRBD1. The CDR3 spans 16 residues. Germline CDR1 is LGHNA and CDR2 is YSLEER. V was clipped by 0 bases and J by 0 bases; unmatched bases: 4. The chain's CDR3 is CASSQEARGVNTEAFF. CDR3 in DNA: TGCGCCAGCAGCCAAGAGGCCAGGGGGGTGAACACTGAAGCTTTCTTT.

The chain links TRBV12-3 or TRBV12-4 to TRBJ1-1; tentatively, D is TRBD1 (6 bases). The CDR3 covers 14 residues. Trimming cost V 6 bases and J 3 bases, with 14 bases left between them. The DNA of the CDR3 is TGTGCCAGCAGCTACCAGACAGGATACACTGAAGCTTTCTTT. This gives the protein CASSYQTGYTEAFF.

This chain joins TRBV25-1 and TRBJ2-7; D could derive from TRBD1 or TRBD2 (5 bases each). V shed 4 bases and J shed 5 bases, with 15 bases lying between them. Germline loops: CDR1 MGHDK, CDR2 SYGVNS. The CDR3 has 14 amino acids. This CDR3 reads CASSAGDVRDEQYF. The CDR3 DNA reads as TGTGCCAGCAGTGCCGGGGACGTACGAGACGAGCAGTACTTC.

The rearrangement uses TRBV10-3 and TRBJ2-7; possibly TRBD1 for D (5 bases). CDR3 length equals 14 residues. Germline CDR1 and CDR2: ENHRY and SYGVKD. Deletions cut 0 bases from V and 2 bases from J, with 8 bases between. The CDR3 nucleotides are TGTGCCATCAGTGAGTCGTGGGGCCCCTACGAGCAGTACTTC. The encoded protein is CAISESWGPYEQYF.

This clonotype was picked up many times. The gene calls are TRBV2 and TRBJ1-4; D gene uncertain. The germline V gene encodes CDR1 SNHLY and CDR2 FYNNEI. CDR3 length equals 15 residues. Trimming removed 5 bases from V and 3 bases from J, with 13 bases in between. CDR3 region: CASSSDGVSNEKLFF. The CDR3 region has the DNA TGTGCCAGCAGTTCGGACGGAGTATCTAATGAAAAACTGTTTTTT.

The V gene is TRBV6-5, the J gene TRBJ1-6; 8 nucleotides line up with TRBD1. The V gene's germline CDR1 is MNHEY and CDR2 SVGAGI. With 0 bases clipped from V and 10 bases from J, the junction kept 11 bases outside the gene matches. The CDR3 has 17 amino acids. The CDR3 spells CASSYSSPGQERSPLHF. CDR3 coding DNA: TGTGCCAGCAGTTACTCCTCGCCGGGACAGGAGAGGTCACCCCTCCACTTT.

This clonotype came up many times. This chain connects TRBV15 to TRBJ1-1; D is ambiguous. V was trimmed by 0 bases and J by 8 bases, leaving 10 bases between them. Germline CDR1 LNHNV, CDR2 YYDKDF (reference sequence). This CDR3 spans 13 amino acids. This chain's CDR3 is CATSRDMQWEAFF. Written as DNA, the CDR3 is TGTGCCACCAGCAGAGATATGCAGTGGGAAGCTTTCTTT.

The chain has TRBV7-8 and TRBJ2-7, with D possibly being TRBD1 or TRBD2 (5 bases each). The germline gives CDR1 SGHVS, CDR2 FQNEAQ. The CDR3 extends over 13 amino acids. The germline V and J ends were trimmed by 5 bases and 3 bases, with 11 bases remaining between them. The CDR3 loop is CASSGRDHYEQYF. The CDR3 DNA reads as TGTGCCAGCAGCGGCCGGGACCACTACGAGCAGTACTTC.

This chain uses TRBV29-1 with TRBJ1-2, with D possibly TRBD1 on 5 matching bases. Germline values: CDR1 SQVTM, CDR2 ANQGSEA. CDR3 length: 11 residues. Trimming took off 8 bases at V and 3 bases at J, with 10 bases between the two ends. CDR3 region: CSSSGYYGYTF. The CDR3 coding sequence is TGCAGCTCCTCAGGGTACTATGGCTACACCTTC.

V and J are TRBV5-1 and TRBJ1-2; TRBD1 matches 8 bases. V gave up 0 bases and J gave up 3 bases; unmatched junction bases: 7. Per germline, CDR1 SGHRS and CDR2 YFSETQ. The CDR3 consists of 16 residues. CDR3 protein: CASSLAGQGSYYGYTF. The CDR3 nucleotides read TGCGCCAGCAGCTTGGCCGGACAGGGTTCCTACTATGGCTACACCTTC.

The chain combines TRBV7-9 with TRBJ2-7; 7 nucleotides align to TRBD1. Germline CDR1 is SEHNR and CDR2 is FQNEAQ (reference sequence). This CDR3 region has 17 residues. V dropped 7 bases and J dropped 2; count of bases not matched to a gene: 17. The CDR3 region has the DNA TGTGCCAGCATTCTTCTCCCTAGGGGGACAGCCACCTACGAGCAGTACTTC. Amino acid sequence: CASILLPRGTATYEQYF.

On this clonotype: At one end, the junction sequence differs from germline, possibly due to a read error. J is TRBJ1-6 and V is TRBV25-1; D call uncertain. The CDR3 is made up of 17 amino acids. Germline V lookup: CDR1 MGHDK, CDR2 SYGVNS. CDR3 DNA: TGCGCCAGCAGCCAAGTCCCCAGAGGGTCCTATAATTCACCCCTCCACTTT. Residues: CASSQVPRGSYNSPLHF.